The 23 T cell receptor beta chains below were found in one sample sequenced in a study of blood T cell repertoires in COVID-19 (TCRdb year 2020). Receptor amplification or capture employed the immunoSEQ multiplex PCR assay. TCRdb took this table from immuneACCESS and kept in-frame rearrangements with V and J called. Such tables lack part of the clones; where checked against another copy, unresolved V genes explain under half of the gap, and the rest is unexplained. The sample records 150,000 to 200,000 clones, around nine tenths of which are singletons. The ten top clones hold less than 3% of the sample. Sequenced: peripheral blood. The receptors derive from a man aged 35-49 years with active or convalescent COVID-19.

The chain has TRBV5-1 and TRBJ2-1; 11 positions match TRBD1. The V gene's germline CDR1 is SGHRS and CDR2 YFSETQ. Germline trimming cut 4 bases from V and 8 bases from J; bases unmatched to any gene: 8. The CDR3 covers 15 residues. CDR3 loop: CASSDRDRGNDEQFF. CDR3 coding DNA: TGCGCCAGCAGCGACCGGGACAGGGGGAACGATGAGCAGTTCTTC.

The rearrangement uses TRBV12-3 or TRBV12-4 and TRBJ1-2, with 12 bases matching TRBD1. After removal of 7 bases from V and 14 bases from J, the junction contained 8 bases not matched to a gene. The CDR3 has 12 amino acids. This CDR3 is CASTPGQGAQTF. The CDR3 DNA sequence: TGTGCCAGCACGCCGGGACAGGGGGCGCAGACCTTC.

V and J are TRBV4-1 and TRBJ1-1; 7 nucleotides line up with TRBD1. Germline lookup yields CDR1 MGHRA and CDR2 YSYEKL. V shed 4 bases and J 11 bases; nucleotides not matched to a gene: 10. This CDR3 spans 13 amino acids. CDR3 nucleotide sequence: TGCGCCAGCAGCCCTCGACAGGGTTTGGCGGCTTTCTTT. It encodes CASSPRQGLAAFF.

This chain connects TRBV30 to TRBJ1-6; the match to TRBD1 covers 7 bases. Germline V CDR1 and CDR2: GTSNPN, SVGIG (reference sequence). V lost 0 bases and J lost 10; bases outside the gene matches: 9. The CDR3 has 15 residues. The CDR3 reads CAWSVLTGAESPLHF. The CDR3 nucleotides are TGTGCCTGGAGTGTACTAACAGGGGCAGAGTCACCCCTCCACTTT.

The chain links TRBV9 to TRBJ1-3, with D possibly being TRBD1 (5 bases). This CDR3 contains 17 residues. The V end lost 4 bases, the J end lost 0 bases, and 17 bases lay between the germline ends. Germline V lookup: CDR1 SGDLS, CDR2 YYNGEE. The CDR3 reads CASSLTAGPFSGNTIYF. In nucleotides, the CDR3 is TGTGCCAGCAGCTTAACCGCGGGACCCTTCTCTGGAAACACCATATATTTT. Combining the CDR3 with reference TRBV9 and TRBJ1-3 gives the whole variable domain DSGVTQTPKHLITATGQRVTLRCSPRSGDLSVYWYQQSLDQGLQFLIQYYNGEERAKGNILERFSAQQFPDLHSELNLSSLELGDSALYFCASSLTAGPFSGNTIYFGEGSWLTVV.

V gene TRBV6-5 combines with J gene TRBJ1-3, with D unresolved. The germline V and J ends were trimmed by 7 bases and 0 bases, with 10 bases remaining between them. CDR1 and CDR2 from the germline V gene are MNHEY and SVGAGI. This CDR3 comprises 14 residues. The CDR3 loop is CASTEQSSGNTIYF. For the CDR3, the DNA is TGTGCCAGCACCGAACAGAGCTCTGGAAACACCATATATTTT.

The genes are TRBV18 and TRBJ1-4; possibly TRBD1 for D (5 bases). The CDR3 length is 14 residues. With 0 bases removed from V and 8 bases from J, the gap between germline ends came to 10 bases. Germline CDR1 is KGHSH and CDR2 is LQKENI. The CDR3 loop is CASSPPGVVEKLFF. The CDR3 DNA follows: TGTGCCAGCTCACCACCAGGGGTCGTAGAAAAACTGTTTTTT.

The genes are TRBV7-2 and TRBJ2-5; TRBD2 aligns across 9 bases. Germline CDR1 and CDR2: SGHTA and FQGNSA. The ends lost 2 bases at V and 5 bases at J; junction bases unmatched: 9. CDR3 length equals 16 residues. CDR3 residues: CASSLFAAGGRETQYF. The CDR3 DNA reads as TGTGCCAGCAGCTTATTTGCGGCGGGGGGGAGGGAGACCCAGTACTTC.

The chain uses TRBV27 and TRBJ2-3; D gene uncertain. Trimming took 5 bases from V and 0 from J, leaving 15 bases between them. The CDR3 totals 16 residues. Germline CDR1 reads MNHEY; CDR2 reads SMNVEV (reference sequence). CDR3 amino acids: CASSPSYTASTDTQYF. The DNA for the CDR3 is TGTGCCAGCAGTCCCTCATACACAGCCAGCACAGATACGCAGTATTTT.

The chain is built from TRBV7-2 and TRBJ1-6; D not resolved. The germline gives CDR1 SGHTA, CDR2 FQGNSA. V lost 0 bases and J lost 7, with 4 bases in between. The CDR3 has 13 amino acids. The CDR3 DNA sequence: TGTGCCAGCAGCTTAGCGGAGAATTCACCCCTCCACTTT. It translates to CASSLAENSPLHF.

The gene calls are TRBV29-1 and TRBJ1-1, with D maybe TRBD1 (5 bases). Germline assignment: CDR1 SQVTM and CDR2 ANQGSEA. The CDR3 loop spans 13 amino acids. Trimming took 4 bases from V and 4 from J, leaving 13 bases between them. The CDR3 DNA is TGCAGCGTTGGAGTCGGGGGAAGCACTGAAGCTTTCTTT. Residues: CSVGVGGSTEAFF.

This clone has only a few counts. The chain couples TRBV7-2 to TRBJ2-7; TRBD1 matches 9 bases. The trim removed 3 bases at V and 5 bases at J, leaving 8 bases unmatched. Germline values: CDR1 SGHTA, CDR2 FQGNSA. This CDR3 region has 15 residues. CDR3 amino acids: CASSFSGTGTDEQYF. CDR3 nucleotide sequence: TGTGCCAGCAGCTTTTCCGGGACAGGGACAGACGAGCAGTACTTC.

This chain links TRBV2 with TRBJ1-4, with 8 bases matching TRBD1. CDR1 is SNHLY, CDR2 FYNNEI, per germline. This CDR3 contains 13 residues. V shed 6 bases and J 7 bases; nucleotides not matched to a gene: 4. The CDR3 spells CASRRQGLEKLFF. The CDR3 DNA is TGTGCCAGCAGGCGACAGGGGCTTGAAAAACTGTTTTTT.

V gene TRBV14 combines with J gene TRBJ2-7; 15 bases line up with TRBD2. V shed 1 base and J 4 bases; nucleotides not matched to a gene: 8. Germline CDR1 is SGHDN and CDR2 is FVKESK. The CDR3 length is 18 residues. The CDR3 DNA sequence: TGTGCCAGCAGCCAAGCGTTCGGGACTAGCGGGGGGAAGTACGAGCAGTACTTC. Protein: CASSQAFGTSGGKYEQYF.

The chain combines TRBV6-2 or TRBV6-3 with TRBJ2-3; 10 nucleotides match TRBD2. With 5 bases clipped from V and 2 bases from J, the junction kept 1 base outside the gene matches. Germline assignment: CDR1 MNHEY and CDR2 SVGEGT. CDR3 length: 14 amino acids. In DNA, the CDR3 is TGTGCCAGCAGTGGACTAGCGGTCACAGATACGCAGTATTTT. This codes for CASSGLAVTDTQYF.

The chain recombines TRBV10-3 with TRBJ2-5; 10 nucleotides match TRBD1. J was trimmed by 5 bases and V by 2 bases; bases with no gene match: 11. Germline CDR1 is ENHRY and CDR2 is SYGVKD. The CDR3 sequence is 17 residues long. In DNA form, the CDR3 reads TGTGCCATCAGTGAGAGGGTCGGAGGACAGGGGGAGGAGACCCAGTACTTC. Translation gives CAISERVGGQGEETQYF.

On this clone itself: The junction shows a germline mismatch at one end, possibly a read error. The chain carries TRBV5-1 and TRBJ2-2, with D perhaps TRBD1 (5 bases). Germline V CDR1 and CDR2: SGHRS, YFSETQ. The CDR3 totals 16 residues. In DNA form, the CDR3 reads TGCGCCAGCAGCTTCTTTACGGACACACACACAGGGGAGCTGTTTTTT. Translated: CASSFFTDTHTGELFF.

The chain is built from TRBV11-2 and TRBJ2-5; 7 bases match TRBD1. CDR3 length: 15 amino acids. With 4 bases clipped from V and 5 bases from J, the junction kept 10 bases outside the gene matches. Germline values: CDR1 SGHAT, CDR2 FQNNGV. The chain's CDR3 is CASSSRTGATETQYF. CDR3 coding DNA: TGTGCCAGCAGCTCAAGGACAGGAGCCACGGAGACCCAGTACTTC.

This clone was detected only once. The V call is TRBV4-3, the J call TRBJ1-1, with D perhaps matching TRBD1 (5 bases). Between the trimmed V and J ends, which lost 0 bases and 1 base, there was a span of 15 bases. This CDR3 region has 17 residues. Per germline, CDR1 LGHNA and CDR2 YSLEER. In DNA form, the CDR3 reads TGCGCCAGCAGCCAAGATGGTCAGGGCGCCCGGAACACTGAAGCTTTCTTT. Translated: CASSQDGQGARNTEAFF.

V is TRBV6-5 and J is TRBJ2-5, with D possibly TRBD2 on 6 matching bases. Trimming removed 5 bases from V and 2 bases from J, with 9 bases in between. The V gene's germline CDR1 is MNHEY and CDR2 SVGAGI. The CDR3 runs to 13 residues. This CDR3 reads CASSRGLQETQYF. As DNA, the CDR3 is TGTGCCAGCAGTCGCGGACTACAAGAGACCCAGTACTTC.

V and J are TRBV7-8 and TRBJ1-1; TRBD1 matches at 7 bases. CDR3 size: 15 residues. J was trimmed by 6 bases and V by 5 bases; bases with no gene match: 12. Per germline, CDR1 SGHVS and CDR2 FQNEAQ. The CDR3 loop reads CASSSRDRVFSEAFF. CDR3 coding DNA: TGTGCCAGCAGCAGCCGCGACAGGGTTTTTTCTGAAGCTTTCTTT. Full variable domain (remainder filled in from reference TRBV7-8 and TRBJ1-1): GAGVSQSPRYKVAKRGQDVALRCDPISGHVSLFWYQQALGQGPEFLTYFQNEAQLDKSGLPSDRFFAERPEGSVSTLKIQRTQQEDSAVYLCASSSRDRVFSEAFFGQGTRLTVV.

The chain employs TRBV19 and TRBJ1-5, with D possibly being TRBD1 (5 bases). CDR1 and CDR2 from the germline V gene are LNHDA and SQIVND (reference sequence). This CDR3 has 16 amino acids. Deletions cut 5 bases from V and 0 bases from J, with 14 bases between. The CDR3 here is CASSWGGGGSNQPQHF. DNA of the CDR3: TGTGCCAGTAGTTGGGGAGGTGGGGGTAGCAATCAGCCCCAGCATTTT.

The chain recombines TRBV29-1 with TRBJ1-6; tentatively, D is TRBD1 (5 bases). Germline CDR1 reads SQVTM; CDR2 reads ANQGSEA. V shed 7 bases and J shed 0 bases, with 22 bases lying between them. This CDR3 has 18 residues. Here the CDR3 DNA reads TGCAGCGGCATAGGCGGGGTACGGGGGACCTCCTATAATTCACCCCTCCACTTT. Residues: CSGIGGVRGTSYNSPLHF.